This TCR beta chain stems from a study of T-cell reconstitution after alpha-beta-depleted transplantation in children. CDR1 is LGHNA and CDR2 is YNFKEQ in the germline V gene. This CDR3 has 16 residues. V was pared by 1 base and J by 1 base, with 11 bases between. Regarding the study as a whole: Recipient T cells and thymic progenitors that survived were the source of the high TCRbeta diversity seen at day 60 in some patients.

There are many counts of this clonotype. Its antigen is not known. TCRbeta library preparation incorporated unique molecular identifiers. Via MiXCR, TCRdb re-called the PCR reads, giving one row per CDR3 protein. The sample has around 800,000 distinct CDR3 sequences; about 15% are singletons. This receptor was obtained from a male patient under 18 who had a stem cell transplant for acute lymphoblastic leukemia, so the T cells may come from the graft donor. Sequencing was performed on PBMCs, mostly from graft donor cells, taken 360 days after TCRalphabeta/CD19-depleted stem cell transplant. The chain joins TRBV4-2 to TRBJ2-4, with TRBD1 as a possible D gene (6 bases). Here the CDR3 reads CASSQVGAGAKNIQYF. The CDR3, as DNA: TGTGCCAGCAGCCAAGTGGGGGCAGGGGCCAAAAACATTCAGTACTTC.